This T cell receptor (beta chain) originates from a study of shared clonotypes between healthy human individuals. Splitting of each subset's genomic DNA was done evenly across several immunoSEQ plates. The data were produced by immunoSEQ multiplex PCR, yet TCRdb's version contains in-frame clones alone and is incomplete. The sample holds roughly 650,000 clones, 95% to 98% seen once. The CDR3 totals 15 residues. Germline loops: CDR1 MNHEY, CDR2 SMNVEV (reference sequence). Trimming left V 2 bases short and J 6 bases short, with 14 bases between. The sequenced material came from naive CD4+ T cells sorted from blood. Subset in this sample: CD45RA+ positively selected. The J gene is TRBJ1-5, the V gene TRBV27; possibly TRBD1 for D (6 bases). The receptor's source is a woman younger than 45 in good health. The chain's CDR3 is CASSLQGRSGQPQHF. DNA of the CDR3: TGTGCCAGCAGTTTACAGGGGAGGTCGGGTCAGCCCCAGCATTTT.